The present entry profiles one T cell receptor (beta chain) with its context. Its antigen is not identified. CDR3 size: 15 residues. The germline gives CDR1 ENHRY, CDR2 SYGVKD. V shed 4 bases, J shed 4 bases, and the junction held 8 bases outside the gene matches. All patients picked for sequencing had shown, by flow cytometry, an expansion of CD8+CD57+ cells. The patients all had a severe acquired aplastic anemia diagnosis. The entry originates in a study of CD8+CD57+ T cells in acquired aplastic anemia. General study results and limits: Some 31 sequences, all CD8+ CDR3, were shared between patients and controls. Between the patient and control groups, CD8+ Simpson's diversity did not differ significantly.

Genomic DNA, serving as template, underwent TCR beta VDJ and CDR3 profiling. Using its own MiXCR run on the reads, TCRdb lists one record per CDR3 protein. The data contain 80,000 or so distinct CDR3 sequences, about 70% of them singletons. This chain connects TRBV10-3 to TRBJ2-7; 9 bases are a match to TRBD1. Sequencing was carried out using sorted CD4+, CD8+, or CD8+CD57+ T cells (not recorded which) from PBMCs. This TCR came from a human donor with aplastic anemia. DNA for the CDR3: TGTGCCATCAGTGGAGGACAGGGGACAACTTACGAGCAGTACTTC. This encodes CAISGGQGTTYEQYF.